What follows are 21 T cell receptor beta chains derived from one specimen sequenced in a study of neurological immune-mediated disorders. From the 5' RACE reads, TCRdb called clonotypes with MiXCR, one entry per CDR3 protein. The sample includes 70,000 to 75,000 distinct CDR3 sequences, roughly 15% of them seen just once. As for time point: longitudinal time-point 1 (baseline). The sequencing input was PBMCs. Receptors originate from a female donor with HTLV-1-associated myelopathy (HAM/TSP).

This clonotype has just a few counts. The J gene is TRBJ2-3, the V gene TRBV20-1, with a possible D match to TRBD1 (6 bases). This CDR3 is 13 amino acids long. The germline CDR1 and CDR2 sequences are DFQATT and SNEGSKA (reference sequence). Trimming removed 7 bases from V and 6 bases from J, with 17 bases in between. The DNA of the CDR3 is TGCAGTGGGCCAATAACAGGGTCGGATACGCAGTATTTT. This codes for CSGPITGSDTQYF.

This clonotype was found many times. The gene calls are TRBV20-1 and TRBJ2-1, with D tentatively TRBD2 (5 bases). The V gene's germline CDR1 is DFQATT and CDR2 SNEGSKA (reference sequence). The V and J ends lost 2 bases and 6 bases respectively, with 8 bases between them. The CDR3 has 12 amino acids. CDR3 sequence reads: CSARFGVNEQFF. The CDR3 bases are TGCAGTGCTAGATTCGGGGTCAATGAGCAGTTCTTC.

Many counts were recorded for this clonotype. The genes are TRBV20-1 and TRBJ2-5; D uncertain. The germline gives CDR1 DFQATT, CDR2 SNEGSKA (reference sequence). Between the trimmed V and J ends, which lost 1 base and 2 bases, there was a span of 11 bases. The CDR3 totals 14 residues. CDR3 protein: CSARALGLQETQYF. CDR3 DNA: TGCAGTGCTAGAGCGCTAGGGCTACAAGAGACCCAGTACTTC.

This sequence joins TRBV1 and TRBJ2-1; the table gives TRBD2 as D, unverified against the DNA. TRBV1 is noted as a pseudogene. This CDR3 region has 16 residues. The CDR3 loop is CTSSQVRTSGGYEQFF. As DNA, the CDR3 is TGCACCAGCAGCCAAGTAAGGACTAGCGGGGGGTATGAGCAGTTCTTC.

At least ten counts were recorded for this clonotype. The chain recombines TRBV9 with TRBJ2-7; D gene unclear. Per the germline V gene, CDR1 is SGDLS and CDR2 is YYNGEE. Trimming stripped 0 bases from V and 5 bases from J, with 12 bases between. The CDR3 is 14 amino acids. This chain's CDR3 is CASSVEYRDNEQYF. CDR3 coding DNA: TGTGCCAGCAGCGTAGAGTATAGGGATAACGAGCAGTACTTC.

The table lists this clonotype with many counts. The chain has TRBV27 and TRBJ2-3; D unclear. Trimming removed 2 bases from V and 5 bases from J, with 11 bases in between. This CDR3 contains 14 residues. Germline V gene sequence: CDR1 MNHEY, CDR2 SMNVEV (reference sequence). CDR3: CASSLTVRGDTQYF. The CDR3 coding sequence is TGTGCCAGCAGTTTAACCGTCCGAGGAGATACGCAGTATTTT.

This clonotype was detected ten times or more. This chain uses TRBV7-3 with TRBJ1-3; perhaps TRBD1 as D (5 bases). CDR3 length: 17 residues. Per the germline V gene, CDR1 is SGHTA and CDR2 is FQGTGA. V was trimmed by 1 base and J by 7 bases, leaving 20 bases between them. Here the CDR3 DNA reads TGTGCCAGCAGCTTAATGGGACCGAACCTTCTGGGGAACACCATATATTTT. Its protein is CASSLMGPNLLGNTIYF.

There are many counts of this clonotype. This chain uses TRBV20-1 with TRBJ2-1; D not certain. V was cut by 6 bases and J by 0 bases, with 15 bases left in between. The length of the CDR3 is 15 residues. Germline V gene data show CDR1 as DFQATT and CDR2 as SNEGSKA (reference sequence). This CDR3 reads CSAYFSAGSYNEQFF. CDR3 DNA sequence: TGCAGTGCGTATTTTTCGGCAGGCTCCTACAATGAGCAGTTCTTC.

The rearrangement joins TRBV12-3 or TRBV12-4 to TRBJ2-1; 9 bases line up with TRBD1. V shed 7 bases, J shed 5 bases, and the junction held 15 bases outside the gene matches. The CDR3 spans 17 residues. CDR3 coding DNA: TGTGCCAGCACCTTTAGGGTATTGGGACAGGGCAACAATGAGCAGTTCTTC. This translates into CASTFRVLGQGNNEQFF.

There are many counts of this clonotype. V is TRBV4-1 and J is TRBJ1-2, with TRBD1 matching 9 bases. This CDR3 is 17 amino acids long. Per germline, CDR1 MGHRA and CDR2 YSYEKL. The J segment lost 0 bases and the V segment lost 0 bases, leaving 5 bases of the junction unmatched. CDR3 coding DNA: TGCGCCAGCAGCCAAGATAGGACAGGGGACTCTAACTATGGCTACACCTTC. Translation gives CASSQDRTGDSNYGYTF.

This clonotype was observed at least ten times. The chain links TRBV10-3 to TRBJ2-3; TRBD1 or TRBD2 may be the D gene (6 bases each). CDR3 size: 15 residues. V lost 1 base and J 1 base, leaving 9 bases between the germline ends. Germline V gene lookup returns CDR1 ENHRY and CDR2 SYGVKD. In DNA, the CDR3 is TGTGCCATCAGTGAGTTAAGGGGGGGCACAGATACGCAGTATTTT. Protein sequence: CAISELRGGTDTQYF.

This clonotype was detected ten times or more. The DNA of the CDR3 is TGCAGTGCCCTAGACTCCAGGCGGGGGCTGGCCAATGAGCAGTTCTTC. It yields the protein CSALDSRRGLANEQFF. The chain links TRBV20-1 to TRBJ2-1; D may be TRBD2 (7 bases). The length of the CDR3 is 16 residues. CDR1 is DFQATT, CDR2 SNEGSKA, per germline (reference sequence). V gave up 6 bases and J gave up 6 bases, with 24 bases separating them.

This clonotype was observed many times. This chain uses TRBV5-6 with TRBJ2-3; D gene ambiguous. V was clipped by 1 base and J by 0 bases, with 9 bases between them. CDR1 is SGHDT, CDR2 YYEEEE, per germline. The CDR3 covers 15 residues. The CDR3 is CASSLRPESTDTQYF. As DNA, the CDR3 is TGTGCCAGCAGCTTGCGCCCGGAGAGCACAGATACGCAGTATTTT.

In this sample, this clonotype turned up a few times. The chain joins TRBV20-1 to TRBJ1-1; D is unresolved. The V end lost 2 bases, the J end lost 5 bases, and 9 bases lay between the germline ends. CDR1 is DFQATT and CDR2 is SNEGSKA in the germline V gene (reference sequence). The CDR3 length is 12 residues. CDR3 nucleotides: TGCAGTGCTAGAATCCTGGGAACTGAAGCTTTCTTT. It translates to CSARILGTEAFF.

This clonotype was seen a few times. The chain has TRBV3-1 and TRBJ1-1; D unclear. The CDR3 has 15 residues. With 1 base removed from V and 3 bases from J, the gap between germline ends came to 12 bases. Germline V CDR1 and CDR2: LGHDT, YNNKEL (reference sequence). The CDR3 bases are TGTGCCAGCAGCCAAGGGGCAGCTCGGTACACTGAAGCTTTCTTT. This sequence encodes CASSQGAARYTEAFF. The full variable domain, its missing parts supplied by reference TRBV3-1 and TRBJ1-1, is DTAVSQTPKYLVTQMGNDKSIKCEQNLGHDTMYWYKQDSKKFLKIMFSYNNKELIINETVPNRFSPKSPDKAHLNLHINSLELGDSAVYFCASSQGAARYTEAFFGQGTRLTVV.

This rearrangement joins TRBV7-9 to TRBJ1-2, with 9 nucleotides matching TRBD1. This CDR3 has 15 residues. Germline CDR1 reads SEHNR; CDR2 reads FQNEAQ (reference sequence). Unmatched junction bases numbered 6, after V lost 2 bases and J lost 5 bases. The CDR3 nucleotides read TGTGCCAGCAGCTTAAACCGGGACAGGGCATATGGCTACACCTTC. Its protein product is CASSLNRDRAYGYTF.

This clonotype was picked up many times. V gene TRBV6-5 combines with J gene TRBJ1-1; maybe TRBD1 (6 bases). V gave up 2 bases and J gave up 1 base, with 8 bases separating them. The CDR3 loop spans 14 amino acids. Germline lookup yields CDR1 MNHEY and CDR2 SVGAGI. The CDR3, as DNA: TGTGCCAGCAGTTACGGACAGAGGAACACTGAAGCTTTCTTT. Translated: CASSYGQRNTEAFF.

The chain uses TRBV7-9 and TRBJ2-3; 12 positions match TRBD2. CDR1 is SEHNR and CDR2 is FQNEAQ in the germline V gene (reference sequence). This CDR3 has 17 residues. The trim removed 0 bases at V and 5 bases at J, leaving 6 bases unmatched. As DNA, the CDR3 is TGTGCCAGCAGCTTAGCGCCCACTAGCGGGGGGCTAGATACGCAGTATTTT. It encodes CASSLAPTSGGLDTQYF. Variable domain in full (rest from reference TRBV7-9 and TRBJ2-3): DTGVSQNPRHKITKRGQNVTFRCDPISEHNRLYWYRQTLGQGPEFLTYFQNEAQLEKSRLLSDRFSAERPKGSFSTLEIQRTEQGDSAMYLCASSLAPTSGGLDTQYFGPGTRLTVL.

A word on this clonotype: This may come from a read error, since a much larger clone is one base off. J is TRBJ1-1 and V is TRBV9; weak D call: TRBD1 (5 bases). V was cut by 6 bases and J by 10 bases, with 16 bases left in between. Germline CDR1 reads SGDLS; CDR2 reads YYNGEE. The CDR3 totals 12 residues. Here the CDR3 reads CASNQGQGRAFF. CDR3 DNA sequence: TGTGCCAGCAACCAAGGGCAGGGTCGAGCTTTCTTT.

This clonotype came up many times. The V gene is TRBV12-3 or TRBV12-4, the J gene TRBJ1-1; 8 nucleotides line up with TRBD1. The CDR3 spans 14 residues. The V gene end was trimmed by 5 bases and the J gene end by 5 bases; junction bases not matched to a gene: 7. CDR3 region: CASSKDRVFTEAFF. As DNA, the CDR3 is TGTGCCAGCAGTAAGGACAGGGTCTTTACTGAAGCTTTCTTT.

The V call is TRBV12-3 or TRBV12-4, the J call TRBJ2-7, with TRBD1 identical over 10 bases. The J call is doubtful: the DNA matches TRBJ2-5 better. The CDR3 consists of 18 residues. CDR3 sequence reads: CASSQEFVRTGGTGTQYF. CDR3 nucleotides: TGTGCCAGCTCCCAAGAGTTCGTTCGGACAGGGGGTACGGGGACCCAGTACTTC.